One and the same sample provided the 24 T cell receptor beta chains below, sequenced in a study of T cell responses to AZD1222 COVID-19 vaccine. Only in-frame clones appear in the TCRdb table, and some are missing; sequencing was by immunoSEQ multiplex PCR. This sample carries fewer than 200,000 clones, roughly nine tenths of them seen once, and the ten largest clones take approximately 4%. The sequencing here drew on peripheral blood, taken 28 days after the second dose of the MenACWY control vaccine. These receptor sequences come from an adult who received the MenACWY meningococcal vaccine as a control.

V is TRBV19 and J is TRBJ1-6; D is undetermined. V was pared by 5 bases and J by 7 bases, with 9 bases between. The CDR3 totals 13 residues. Germline CDR1 and CDR2: LNHDA and SQIVND (reference sequence). The DNA for the CDR3 is TGTGCCAGTAGTCCCCGAAGGAATTCACCCCTCCACTTT. The encoded protein is CASSPRRNSPLHF.

The chain links TRBV9 to TRBJ1-1, with a weak D call TRBD1 (5 bases). Germline loops: CDR1 SGDLS, CDR2 YYNGEE. Trimming took 0 bases from V and 8 from J, leaving 14 bases between them. The CDR3 length is 14 residues. The chain's CDR3 is CASSVGNRNQEAFF. As DNA, the CDR3 is TGTGCCAGCAGCGTAGGGAACAGGAACCAAGAAGCTTTCTTT.

The chain joins TRBV2 to TRBJ1-1; D is unclear. Germline V gene sequence: CDR1 SNHLY, CDR2 FYNNEI. This CDR3 is 11 amino acids long. The V end lost 8 bases, the J end lost 5 bases, and 9 bases lay between the germline ends. CDR3 coding DNA: TGTGCCAGCGAGCAGACAACTGAAGCTTTCTTT. It specifies CASEQTTEAFF.

The rearrangement uses TRBV27 and TRBJ1-2; D not certain. CDR3 size: 13 residues. Germline V gene lookup returns CDR1 MNHEY and CDR2 SMNVEV (reference sequence). V was clipped by 8 bases and J by 4 bases, with 14 bases between them. This CDR3 reads CASQRREGYGYTF. In DNA form, the CDR3 reads TGTGCCAGCCAGAGACGGGAGGGCTATGGCTACACCTTC.

The J gene is TRBJ1-3, the V gene TRBV2; maybe TRBD1 (5 bases). This CDR3 region has 15 residues. The V gene's germline CDR1 is SNHLY and CDR2 FYNNEI. The V gene lost 0 bases and the J gene lost 2 bases, with 8 bases spanning the gap. Here the CDR3 reads CASSEARGAGNTIYF. The CDR3 DNA follows: TGTGCCAGCAGTGAAGCGAGGGGAGCTGGAAACACCATATATTTT.

The chain joins TRBV6-2 or TRBV6-3 to TRBJ2-1; no firm D call. V lost 4 bases and J lost 5, with 9 bases in between. Germline CDR1 reads MNHEY; CDR2 reads SVGEGT. The length of the CDR3 is 13 residues. CDR3 in amino acids: CASSSLQNNEQFF. CDR3 in DNA: TGTGCCAGCAGTTCTCTCCAAAACAATGAGCAGTTCTTC.

This chain connects TRBV9 to TRBJ2-2; D gene unclear. Between the trimmed V and J ends, which lost 3 bases and 5 bases, there was a span of 11 bases. Per the germline V gene, CDR1 is SGDLS and CDR2 is YYNGEE. The CDR3 has 14 amino acids. The DNA of the CDR3 is TGTGCCAGCAGCGAACAACCAGAAACCGGGGAGCTGTTTTTT. Its translation is CASSEQPETGELFF.

The chain combines TRBV11-3 with TRBJ2-1; 9 bases map to TRBD2. The CDR3 totals 11 residues. Trimming took 3 bases from V and 15 from J; bases not matched to a gene: 3. Germline V gene data show CDR1 as SGHNT and CDR2 as YENEEA. CDR3: CASSFGTSWFF. In nucleotides, the CDR3 is TGTGCCAGCAGCTTTGGGACTAGCTGGTTCTTC.

The chain carries TRBV27 and TRBJ1-2, with a tentative D call TRBD1 (6 bases). Germline CDR1 is MNHEY and CDR2 is SMNVEV (reference sequence). The CDR3 runs 15 residues. Trimming took off 5 bases at V and 2 bases at J, with 15 bases between the two ends. The CDR3 here is CASSPWTANNYGYTF. CDR3 nucleotides: TGTGCCAGCAGTCCATGGACAGCCAACAACTATGGCTACACCTTC.

This clone was picked up one time. The chain joins TRBV15 to TRBJ1-1; D unclear. This CDR3 has 15 residues. Germline CDR1 LNHNV, CDR2 YYDKDF (reference sequence). Between the trimmed V and J ends, which lost 1 base and 4 bases, there was a span of 13 bases. CDR3 sequence (DNA): TGTGCCACCAGCAGAGGCCCAGGAGGTAGCACTGAAGCTTTCTTT. It codes for CATSRGPGGSTEAFF.

The rearrangement uses TRBV24-1 and TRBJ2-5, with 7 positions matching TRBD1. Per germline, CDR1 KGHDR and CDR2 SFDVKD. After removal of 3 bases from V and 5 bases from J, the junction contained 5 bases not matched to a gene. The CDR3 totals 14 residues. The CDR3 here is CATSDPGQTETQYF. The CDR3 DNA reads TGTGCCACCAGTGATCCGGGACAGACGGAGACCCAGTACTTC.

This sequence joins TRBV15 and TRBJ2-3; D perhaps matches TRBD1 (6 bases). Germline CDR1 LNHNV, CDR2 YYDKDF (reference sequence). CDR3 length: 16 amino acids. V lost 0 bases and J 2 bases, leaving 12 bases between the germline ends. CDR3: CATSRDDQGITDTQYF. The CDR3 nucleotides are TGTGCCACCAGCAGAGATGACCAGGGGATCACAGATACGCAGTATTTT.

The V and J genes are TRBV7-9 and TRBJ1-3, with D perhaps TRBD1 (6 bases). CDR1 SEHNR and CDR2 FQNEAQ come from the germline V gene (reference sequence). The CDR3 length is 16 residues. Trimming cost V 4 bases and J 4 bases, with 17 bases left between them. The CDR3 loop is CASSSSSKGVGNTIYF. The CDR3 coding sequence is TGTGCCAGCAGCTCCTCCTCTAAGGGGGTAGGAAACACCATATATTTT. The full variable domain, its missing parts supplied by reference TRBV7-9 and TRBJ1-3, is DTGVSQNPRHKITKRGQNVTFRCDPISEHNRLYWYRQTLGQGPEFLTYFQNEAQLEKSRLLSDRFSAERPKGSFSTLEIQRTEQGDSAMYLCASSSSSKGVGNTIYFGEGSWLTVV.

The chain employs TRBV9 and TRBJ1-2; 10 bases line up with TRBD1. The germline gives CDR1 SGDLS, CDR2 YYNGEE. The CDR3 has 17 residues. The trim removed 0 bases at V and 3 bases at J, leaving 8 bases unmatched. The CDR3 DNA sequence: TGTGCCAGCAGCGTAGGGAGTGGGGGGACAGGGGACTATGGCTACACCTTC. Amino acid sequence: CASSVGSGGTGDYGYTF.

This clone appeared a few times. This CDR3 reads CASSTTDGRGYNEQFF. The CDR3 bases are TGTGCCAGCAGCACAACCGATGGTAGAGGCTACAATGAGCAGTTCTTC. The chain carries TRBV9 and TRBJ2-1; no definite D call. The CDR3 loop spans 16 amino acids. Trimming took 4 bases from V and 3 from J, leaving 17 bases between them. Germline-derived CDR1 and CDR2 are SGDLS and YYNGEE.

The chain carries TRBV30 and TRBJ1-2; 7 bases match TRBD1. Looked up from germline, CDR1 is GTSNPN and CDR2 is SVGIG (reference sequence). This CDR3 spans 13 amino acids. V shed 1 base, J shed 6 bases, and the junction held 5 bases outside the gene matches. The CDR3 bases are TGTGCCTGGAGTGGGCACAGGGGACATGGCTACACCTTC. This sequence encodes CAWSGHRGHGYTF.

The chain has TRBV5-1 and TRBJ2-1; D call uncertain. The CDR3 has 13 amino acids. With 5 bases removed from V and 6 bases from J, the gap between germline ends came to 12 bases. The germline CDR1 and CDR2 sequences are SGHRS and YFSETQ. For the CDR3, the DNA is TGCGCCAGCAGTCCCGACCGGCCCAATGAGCAGTTCTTC. Translated, it gives CASSPDRPNEQFF.

The rearrangement links TRBV9 to TRBJ2-1, with a possible D match to TRBD1 (6 bases). V shed 0 bases and J shed 10 bases, with 11 bases lying between them. CDR3 length: 13 residues. Germline assignment: CDR1 SGDLS and CDR2 YYNGEE. CDR3 sequence (DNA): TGTGCCAGCAGCGTAGATGGGGGCGGGGAGCAGTTCTTC. Amino acid sequence: CASSVDGGGEQFF.

The chain has TRBV30 and TRBJ2-5; a possible D gene is TRBD2 (6 bases). Germline CDR1 and CDR2: GTSNPN and SVGIG (reference sequence). V dropped 0 bases and J dropped 5 bases, with 10 bases sitting between them. The CDR3 runs 13 residues. The CDR3 DNA is TGTGCCTGGAGTGTATTTAGCGGCGAGACCCAGTACTTC. It is translated as CAWSVFSGETQYF.

The V and J genes are TRBV5-4 and TRBJ2-1, with 7 bases matching TRBD2. The germline V gene encodes CDR1 SGHNT and CDR2 YYREEE (reference sequence). J was trimmed by 8 bases and V by 0 bases; bases with no gene match: 2. The CDR3 contains 13 residues. CDR3 sequence: CASSLVGGDEQFF. DNA for the CDR3: TGTGCCAGCAGCTTGGTGGGGGGGGATGAGCAGTTCTTC.

DNA for the CDR3: TGTGCCAGCAGCCTTCAAGTTAGCACTGAAGCTTTCTTT. Translated: CASSLQVSTEAFF. V and J are TRBV3-1 (or the pseudogene TRBV3-2) and TRBJ1-1, with unresolved D. This CDR3 is 13 amino acids long. The germline V gene has CDR1 LGHDT and CDR2 YNNKEL (reference sequence). V was trimmed by 4 bases and J by 4 bases, leaving 10 bases between them.

This clone showed up just once. The chain is built from TRBV30 and TRBJ1-2; no definite D call. V was pared by 0 bases and J by 4 bases, with 6 bases between. The CDR3 contains 12 residues. Germline V gene data show CDR1 as GTSNPN and CDR2 as SVGIG (reference sequence). The CDR3 sequence: CAWSVLSYGYTF. In nucleotides, the CDR3 is TGTGCCTGGAGTGTGCTCAGCTATGGCTACACCTTC.

This clone appeared once. The rearrangement uses TRBV5-3 and TRBJ1-2; D unresolved. TRBV5-3 is placed among ORFs of uncertain function. The V end lost 10 bases, the J end lost 3 bases, and 22 bases lay between the germline ends. The CDR3 runs 15 residues. CDR3 bases: TGTGCCGCTTTCCCGGAATCTCAGAATTACTATGGCTACACCTTC. This codes for CAAFPESQNYYGYTF.

The rearrangement joins TRBV13 to TRBJ2-1, with D maybe TRBD2 (5 bases). Per germline, CDR1 PRHDT and CDR2 FYEKMQ (reference sequence). The CDR3 is made up of 16 amino acids. The germline V and J ends were trimmed by 0 bases and 6 bases, with 15 bases remaining between them. The CDR3 bases are TGTGCCAGCAGCTTAGGATTGGCTAGCCGGTCCAATGAGCAGTTCTTC. It is translated as CASSLGLASRSNEQFF.